This T cell receptor beta chain emerged from a study of TET2 disruption in CD19-targeted CAR T cells (dated by TCRdb to 2017 to 2018). In the study overall: No additional inclusion criteria were applied, and the number of samples was determined by the original clinical trial design and by sample availability. Study-wide findings and limitations: The conclusions about the patient's CAR T cells were based on extensive analysis of only one subject.

In the absence of a count, this clone is rated large (0.1 to 1%) from its frequency. No cognate antigen has been identified for it. The CDR3 end falls 3 residues outside the read, so it is completed with the germline J gene. TCR beta chain deep sequencing was performed with the immunoSEQ assay. The paper's processing steps were these. Only productive TCR beta rearrangements went into calculating clonotype frequencies. In its TCRdb copy, this immuneACCESS table keeps in-frame sequences only and misses some clones. Where compared with another copy, unresolved V genes explain less than half of these, and the others have no known cause. The V and J calls and clone size are taken from that table; D and trimming were inferred from the DNA. The table held for this sample gives 400 or so clones. The ten largest account for roughly half of the sample. From cysteine to phenylalanine, the CDR3 is 15 amino acids long. The CDR3 was read in part: 36 bases, with the frame set at base 1. After removal of 7 bases from V and 5 bases from J, the junction retains 12 bases not matched to a gene. Taken from the germline V gene, the CDR1 and CDR2 loops are SGHRS and YFSETQ.

The sample's treatment or condition, from its label and the paper: autologous CTL019 cells: CD19 CAR with 4-1BB and CD3 zeta domains. The CD19 CAR incorporated TCR zeta and 4-1BB costimulatory signaling domains. The DNeasy Blood and Tissue Kit was used to extract genomic DNA from pre-infusion T cells, peripheral blood, or sorted post-infusion T cells. This TCR was recovered from a man between 65 and 85 years old with chronic lymphocytic leukemia. Sequenced material: peripheral blood, taken from a patient treated with CD19 CAR T cells. The chain couples TRBV5-1 to TRBJ1-1; 9 central bases correspond to TRBD1. The CDR3 has the sequence CASARGDRASTEAFF. Partial CDR3 DNA: TGCGCCAGCGCGAGGGGGGACAGGGCGTCGACTGAA.